This TCR beta chain comes out of a study of beta chain features in type 1 diabetes. Study-wide points: In all four CD4+ subsets, TCRB CDR3 length was significantly, moderately reduced in type 1 diabetes.

This clone came up a few times. The antigen is not known. The V gene's germline CDR1 is SEHNR and CDR2 FQNEAQ (reference sequence). V was clipped by 0 bases and J by 0 bases, with 8 bases between them. The CDR3 runs 16 residues. Expressed TCRB transcripts got sequenced, as all isolated RNA was reverse transcribed. TCRdb's table, derived via immunoSEQ multiplex PCR, lists solely in-frame clones and lacks some. Of some 190,000 clones listed, 7.8% are singletons. Via the markers CD45RO/CCR7/CD25/CD127/CD95/CD27, stem cell-like memory, regulatory, central memory and naive CD4+ cells were sorted. This sequence joins TRBV7-9 and TRBJ2-2; no clear D gene. The receptor's source is a woman in her thirties or forties with type 1 diabetes. Sequences were obtained from central memory CD4+ T cells from blood. CDR3 bases: TGTGCCAGCAGCTTAGCCAGGAATACGAACACCGGGGAGCTGTTTTTT. Its protein product is CASSLARNTNTGELFF.